Sequencing of this TCR beta chain was carried out in a study of T cells after somatic rescue of genetic block. Assay: immunoSEQ multiplex PCR; the TCRdb copy retains only in-frame clones and omits some. The table has roughly 14,000 clones, around 70% seen once. V shed 6 bases and J 0 bases; nucleotides not matched to a gene: 5. The CDR3 covers 14 residues. The germline gives CDR1 SQVTM, CDR2 ANQGSEA. The chain carries TRBV29-1 and TRBJ2-1, with TRBD2 matching over 7 bases. Sample: peripheral blood mononuclear cells (PBMCs). This receptor was obtained from a boy aged 5 to 17. The CDR3 here is CSVGGGSSYNEQFF. Here the CDR3 DNA reads TGCAGCGTGGGCGGGGGAAGCTCCTACAATGAGCAGTTCTTC.